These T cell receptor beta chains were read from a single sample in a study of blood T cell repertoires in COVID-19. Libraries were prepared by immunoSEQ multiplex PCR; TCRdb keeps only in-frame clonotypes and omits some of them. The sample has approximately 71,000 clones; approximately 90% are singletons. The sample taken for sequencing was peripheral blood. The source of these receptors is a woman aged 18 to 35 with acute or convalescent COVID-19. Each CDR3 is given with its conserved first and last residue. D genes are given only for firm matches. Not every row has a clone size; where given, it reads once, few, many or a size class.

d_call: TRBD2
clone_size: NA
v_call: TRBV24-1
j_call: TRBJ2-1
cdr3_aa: CATSAGGSYNEQFF
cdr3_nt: TGTGCCACCAGTGCGGGAGGGTCCTACAATGAGCAGTTCTTC

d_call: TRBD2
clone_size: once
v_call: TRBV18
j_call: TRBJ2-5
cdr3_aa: CASTSGLQETQYF
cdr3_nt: TGTGCCAGCACTAGCGGCCTACAAGAGACCCAGTACTTC

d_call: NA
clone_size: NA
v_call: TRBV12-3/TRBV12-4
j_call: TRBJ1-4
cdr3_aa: CASKGHFSEKLFF
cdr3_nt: TGTGCCAGTAAAGGACACTTTAGTGAAAAACTGTTTTTT

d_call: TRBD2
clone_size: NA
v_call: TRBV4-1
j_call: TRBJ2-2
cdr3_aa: CASSQGTSGMAGELFF
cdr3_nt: TGCGCCAGCAGCCAGGGGACTAGCGGGATGGCCGGGGAGCTGTTTTTT

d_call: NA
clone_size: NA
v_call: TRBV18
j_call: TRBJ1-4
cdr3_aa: CASSMGTNEKLFF
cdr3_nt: TGTGCCAGCTCAATGGGCACTAATGAAAAACTGTTTTTT

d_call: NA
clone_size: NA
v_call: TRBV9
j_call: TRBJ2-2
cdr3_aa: CASRGGRTGELFF
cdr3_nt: TGTGCCAGCAGGGGGGGGCGCACCGGGGAGCTGTTTTTT

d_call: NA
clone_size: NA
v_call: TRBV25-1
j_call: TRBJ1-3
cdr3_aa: CASSERAGSGNTIYF
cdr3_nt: TGTGCCAGCAGTGAAAGGGCAGGGTCCGGAAACACCATATATTTT

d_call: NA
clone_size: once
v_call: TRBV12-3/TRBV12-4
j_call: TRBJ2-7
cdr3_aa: CASSWYRHYEQYF
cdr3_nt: TGTGCCAGCAGTTGGTATAGACACTACGAGCAGTACTTC

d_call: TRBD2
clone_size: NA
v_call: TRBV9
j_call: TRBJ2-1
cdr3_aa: CASSVTSDFYNEQFF
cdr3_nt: TGTGCCAGCAGCGTCACTAGCGATTTTTACAATGAGCAGTTCTTC

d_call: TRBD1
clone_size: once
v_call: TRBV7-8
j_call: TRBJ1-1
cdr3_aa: CASSFDRGNTEAFF
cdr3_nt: TGTGCCAGCAGCTTCGACAGGGGCAACACTGAAGCTTTCTTT

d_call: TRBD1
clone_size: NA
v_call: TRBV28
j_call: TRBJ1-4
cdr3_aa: CASSRPGQRKEKLFF
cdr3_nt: TGTGCCAGCAGTAGACCGGGACAGCGTAAAGAAAAACTGTTTTTT

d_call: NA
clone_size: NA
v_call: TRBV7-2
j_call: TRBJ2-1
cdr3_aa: CASSLFLFIGGNEQFF
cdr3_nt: TGTGCCAGCAGCTTGTTTCTTTTCATCGGGGGCAATGAGCAGTTCTTC

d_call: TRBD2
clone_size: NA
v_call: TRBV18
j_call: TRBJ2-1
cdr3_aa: CASSLGTSGSLEQFF
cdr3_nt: TGTGCCAGCTCCCTCGGGACTAGCGGGAGTCTTGAGCAGTTCTTC

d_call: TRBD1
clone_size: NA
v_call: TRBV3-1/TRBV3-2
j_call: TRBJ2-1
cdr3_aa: CASSVQGAAYNEQFF
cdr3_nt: TGTGCCAGCAGCGTACAGGGGGCGGCCTACAATGAGCAGTTCTTC

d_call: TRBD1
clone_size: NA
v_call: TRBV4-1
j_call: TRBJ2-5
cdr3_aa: CASSQVGQAKQETQYF
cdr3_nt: TGCGCCAGCAGCCAAGTGGGACAGGCCAAACAAGAGACCCAGTACTTC

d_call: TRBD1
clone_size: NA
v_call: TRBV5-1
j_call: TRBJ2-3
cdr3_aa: CASSSGTGEDTQYF
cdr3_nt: TGCGCCAGCAGCTCTGGCACAGGGGAAGATACGCAGTATTTT

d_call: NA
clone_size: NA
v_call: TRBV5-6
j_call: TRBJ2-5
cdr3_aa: CASSLSGAGETQYF
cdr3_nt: TGTGCCAGCAGCTTGTCAGGGGCCGGCGAGACCCAGTACTTC

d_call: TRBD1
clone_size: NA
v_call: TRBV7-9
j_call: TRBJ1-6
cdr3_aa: CASSPGQQNSPLHF
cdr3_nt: TGTGCCAGCAGCCCGGGACAGCAGAATTCACCCCTCCACTTT

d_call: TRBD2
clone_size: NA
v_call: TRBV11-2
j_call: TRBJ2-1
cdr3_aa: CASSSFSGSYEQFF
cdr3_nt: TGTGCCAGCAGCTCATTTAGCGGGAGCTATGAGCAGTTCTTC

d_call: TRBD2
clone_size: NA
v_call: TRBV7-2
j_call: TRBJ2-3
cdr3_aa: CASSVTSGRAADTQYF
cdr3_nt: TGTGCCAGCAGCGTTACTAGCGGGAGGGCAGCAGATACGCAGTATTTT

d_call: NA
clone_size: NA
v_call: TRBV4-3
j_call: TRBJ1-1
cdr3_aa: CASSQDRGDRTAEAFF
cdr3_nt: TGCGCCAGCAGCCAAGATAGGGGTGACAGGACCGCTGAAGCTTTCTTT

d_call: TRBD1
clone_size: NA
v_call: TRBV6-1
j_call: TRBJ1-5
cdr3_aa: CASSESGTDDQPQHF
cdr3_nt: TGTGCCAGCAGTGAATCAGGGACAGATGATCAGCCCCAGCATTTT

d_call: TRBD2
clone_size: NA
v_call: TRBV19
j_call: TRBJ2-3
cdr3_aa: CASSLGGSSTDTQYF
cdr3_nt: TGTGCCAGTAGCCTCGGGGGGTCTAGCACAGATACGCAGTATTTT

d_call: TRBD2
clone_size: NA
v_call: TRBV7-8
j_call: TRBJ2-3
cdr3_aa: CASSPHRLAGGPTDTQYF
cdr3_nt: TGTGCCAGCAGCCCTCATAGACTAGCGGGAGGGCCAACAGATACGCAGTATTTT

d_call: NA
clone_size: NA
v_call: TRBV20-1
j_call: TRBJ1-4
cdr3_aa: CSASGQGWDEKLFF
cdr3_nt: TGCAGTGCTAGTGGGCAGGGGTGGGATGAAAAACTGTTTTTT

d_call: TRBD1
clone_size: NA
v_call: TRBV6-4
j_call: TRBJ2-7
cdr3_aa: CAREDRVNEQYF
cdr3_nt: TGTGCCAGGGAAGACAGGGTCAACGAGCAGTACTTC

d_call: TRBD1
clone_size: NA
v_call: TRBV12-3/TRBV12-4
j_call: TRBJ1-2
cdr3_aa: CASSVDRGAGYTF
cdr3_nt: TGTGCCAGCAGTGTCGACAGGGGTGCTGGCTACACCTTC

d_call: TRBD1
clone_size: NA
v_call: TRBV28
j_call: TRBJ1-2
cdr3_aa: CASRTGGIFGYTF
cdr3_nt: TGTGCCAGCCGGACAGGGGGGATATTTGGCTACACCTTC

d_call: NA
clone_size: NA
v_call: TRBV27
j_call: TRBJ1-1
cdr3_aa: CASSLSAGISTEAFF
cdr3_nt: TGTGCCAGCAGTTTATCCGCAGGGATAAGCACTGAAGCTTTCTTT

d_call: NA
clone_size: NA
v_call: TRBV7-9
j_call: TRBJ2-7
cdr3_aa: CASSFGGTYEQYF
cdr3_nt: TGTGCCAGCAGCTTCGGCGGGACCTACGAGCAGTACTTC

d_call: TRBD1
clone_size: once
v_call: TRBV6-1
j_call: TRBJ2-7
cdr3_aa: CASSEVGGQETTEQYF
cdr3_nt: TGTGCCAGCAGTGAAGTAGGGGGACAGGAGACTACCGAGCAGTACTTC

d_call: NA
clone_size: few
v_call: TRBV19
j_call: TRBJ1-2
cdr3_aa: CATLGEGVNYGYTF
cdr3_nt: TGTGCCACCCTGGGGGAGGGCGTTAACTATGGCTACACCTTC

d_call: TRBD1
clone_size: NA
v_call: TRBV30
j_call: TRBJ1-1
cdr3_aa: CACDRALNTEAFF
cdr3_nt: TGTGCCTGTGACAGGGCTCTGAACACTGAAGCTTTCTTT

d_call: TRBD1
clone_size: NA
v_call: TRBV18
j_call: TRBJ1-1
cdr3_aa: CASSPRTGENTEAFF
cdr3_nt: TGTGCCAGCTCACCCCGGACAGGGGAGAACACTGAAGCTTTCTTT

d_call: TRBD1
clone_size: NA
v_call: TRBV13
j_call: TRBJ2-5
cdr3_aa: CASSTRTGGREETQYF
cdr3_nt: TGTGCCAGCAGCACAAGGACAGGGGGCAGGGAAGAGACCCAGTACTTC

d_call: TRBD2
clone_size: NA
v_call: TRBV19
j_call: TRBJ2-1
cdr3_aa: CASGTSGLSYNEQFF
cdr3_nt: TGTGCCAGTGGGACTAGCGGGCTTTCCTACAATGAGCAGTTCTTC

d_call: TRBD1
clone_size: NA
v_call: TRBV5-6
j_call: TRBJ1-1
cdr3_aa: CASSFNRGRAEAFF
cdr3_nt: TGTGCCAGCAGCTTCAACAGGGGGCGCGCTGAAGCTTTCTTT

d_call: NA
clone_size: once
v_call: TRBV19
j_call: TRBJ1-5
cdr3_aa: CASSILGAESNQPQHF
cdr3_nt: TGTGCCAGTAGTATATTGGGGGCGGAAAGCAATCAGCCCCAGCATTTT

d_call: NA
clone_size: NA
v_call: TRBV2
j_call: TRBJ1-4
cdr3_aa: CASRVGTTNEKLFF
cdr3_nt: TGTGCCAGCAGGGTCGGGACAACTAATGAAAAACTGTTTTTT

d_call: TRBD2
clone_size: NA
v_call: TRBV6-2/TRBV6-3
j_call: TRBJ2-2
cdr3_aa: CASSEGLAGGLTGELFF
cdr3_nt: TGTGCCAGCAGTGAGGGACTAGCGGGGGGACTAACCGGGGAGCTGTTTTTT

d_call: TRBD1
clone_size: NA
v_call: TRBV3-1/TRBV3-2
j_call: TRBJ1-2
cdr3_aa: CASSQESQGAGYGYTF
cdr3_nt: TGTGCCAGCAGCCAAGAATCGCAGGGGGCAGGGTATGGCTACACCTTC

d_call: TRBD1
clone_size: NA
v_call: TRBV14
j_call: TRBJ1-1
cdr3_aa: CASSHKDREVTEAFF
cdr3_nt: TGTGCCAGCAGCCATAAGGACAGGGAGGTCACTGAAGCTTTCTTT

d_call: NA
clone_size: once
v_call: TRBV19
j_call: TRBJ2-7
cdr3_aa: CASHVDCLSYEQYF
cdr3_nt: TGTGCCAGTCATGTGGACTGCCTCTCCTACGAGCAGTACTTC

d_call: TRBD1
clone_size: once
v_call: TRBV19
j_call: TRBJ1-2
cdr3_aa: CASTDQGDNIYGYTF
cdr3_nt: TGTGCCAGTACCGACCAGGGGGACAACATTTATGGCTACACCTTC

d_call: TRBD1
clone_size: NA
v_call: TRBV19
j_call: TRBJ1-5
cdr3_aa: CASTRTGGRYQPQHF
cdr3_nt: TGTGCCAGTACCCGGACAGGGGGTCGGTACCAGCCCCAGCATTTT

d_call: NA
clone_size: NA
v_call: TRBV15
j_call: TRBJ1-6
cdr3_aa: CATSREQGVSPLHF
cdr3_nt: TGTGCCACCAGCAGAGAGCAAGGGGTATCACCCCTCCACTTT

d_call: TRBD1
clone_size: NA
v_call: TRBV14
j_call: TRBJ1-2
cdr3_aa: CASSQDRVRGDGYTF
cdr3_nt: TGTGCCAGCAGCCAAGATCGGGTCAGGGGGGATGGCTACACCTTC